This T cell receptor (beta chain) came from a study of blood T cell repertoires in COVID-19. The germline V and J ends were trimmed by 8 bases and 7 bases, with 17 bases remaining between them. This CDR3 contains 12 residues. The V gene's germline CDR1 is GTSNPN and CDR2 SVGIG (reference sequence). Original processing methods: By means of reference gene primer amplification, nucleated cell counts were estimated. The method was immunoSEQ multiplex PCR; TCRdb's version includes in-frame clones alone and lacks a portion of them. The V and J calls and the clone size are those of that table, but D and trimming were determined from the DNA. Of more than 200,000 clones listed, around four fifths are singletons.

The origin of this receptor is a man in his forties or fifties with active or convalescent COVID-19. Sequenced material: peripheral blood. The chain employs TRBV30 and TRBJ1-2; D might be TRBD1 (5 bases). The CDR3 spells CASPGGLGGYTF. Here the CDR3 DNA reads TGTGCCAGCCCCGGGGGTTTGGGTGGCTACACCTTC.